These 5 T cell receptor beta chains were all obtained from the same sample, sequenced in a study of memory CD4+ T cells and cytomegalovirus serostatus. Single viable CD3+CD4+CD8-CD45RO+ cells were sorted as the memory CD4+ T cells. TCRdb keeps only in-frame clones here, not all; method: immunoSEQ multiplex PCR. The data hold more than 35,000 clones, with approximately 78% observed a single time. The sequencing sample was made of memory CD4+ T cells from blood. The receptors stem from an adult in good health and CMV-seronegative.

This clone is medium-sized. The chain is built from TRBV25-1 and TRBJ2-1; TRBD2 aligns across 7 bases. Trimming removed 2 bases from V and 10 bases from J; junction bases left unmatched: 5. The CDR3 has 13 amino acids. In germline, CDR1 is MGHDK, CDR2 SYGVNS. The CDR3 DNA is TGTGCCAGCAGTGAACTCTGGGAGGGGGAGCAGTTCTTC. It encodes CASSELWEGEQFF. The entire variable domain, with the rest obtained from reference TRBV25-1 and TRBJ2-1, is as follows: EADIYQTPRYLVIGTGKKITLECSQTMGHDKMYWYQQDPGMELHLIHYSYGVNSTEKGDLSSESTVSRIRTEHFPLTLESARPSHTSQYLCASSELWEGEQFFGPGTRLTVL.

This chain links TRBV6-5 with TRBJ1-2, with unresolved D. CDR3 length: 12 residues. In germline, CDR1 is MNHEY, CDR2 SVGAGI. Trimming took 5 bases from V and 8 from J, leaving 12 bases between them. The CDR3 nucleotides read TGTGCCAGCAGTCGTGGGGAGGGAGGCTACACCTTC. Protein product: CASSRGEGGYTF.

The chain carries TRBV19 and TRBJ2-2; D is unclear. CDR3 length equals 13 residues. CDR1 is LNHDA, CDR2 SQIVND, per germline (reference sequence). Trimming removed 1 base from V and 5 bases from J, with 5 bases in between. This chain's CDR3 is CASSIARTGELFF. Written as DNA, the CDR3 is TGTGCCAGTAGTATAGCGCGGACCGGGGAGCTGTTTTTT.

J is TRBJ2-2 and V is TRBV10-2; 8 positions match TRBD1. Unmatched junction bases numbered 9, after V lost 3 bases and J lost 3 bases. Germline-derived CDR1 and CDR2 are WSHSY and SAAADI. This CDR3 spans 17 amino acids. As DNA, the CDR3 is TGCGCCAGCAGTGAACAGGGGGGAGTCCCCGACACCGGGGAGCTGTTTTTT. It codes for CASSEQGGVPDTGELFF.

This clone was seen a handful of times. V usage is TRBV7-9 and J usage is TRBJ1-5; D is unclear. The V and J ends lost 1 base and 4 bases respectively, with 14 bases between them. Germline loops: CDR1 SEHNR, CDR2 FQNEAQ (reference sequence). The CDR3 is made up of 16 amino acids. CDR3 region: CASSLVVGSENQPQHF. The CDR3 coding sequence is TGTGCCAGCAGCTTAGTAGTTGGCAGTGAGAATCAGCCCCAGCATTTT.